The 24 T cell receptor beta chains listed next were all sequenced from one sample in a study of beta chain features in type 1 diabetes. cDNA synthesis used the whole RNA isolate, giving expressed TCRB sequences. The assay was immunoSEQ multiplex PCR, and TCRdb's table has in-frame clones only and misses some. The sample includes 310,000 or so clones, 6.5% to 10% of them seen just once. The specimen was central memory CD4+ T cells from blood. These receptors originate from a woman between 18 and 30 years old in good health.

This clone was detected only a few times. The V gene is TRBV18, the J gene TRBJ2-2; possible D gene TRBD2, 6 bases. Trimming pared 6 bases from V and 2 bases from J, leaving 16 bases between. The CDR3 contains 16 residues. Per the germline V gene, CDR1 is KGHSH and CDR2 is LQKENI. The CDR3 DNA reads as TGTGCCAGCTCCCAAAATAGCGGAACAAACACCGGGGAGCTGTTTTTT. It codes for CASSQNSGTNTGELFF.

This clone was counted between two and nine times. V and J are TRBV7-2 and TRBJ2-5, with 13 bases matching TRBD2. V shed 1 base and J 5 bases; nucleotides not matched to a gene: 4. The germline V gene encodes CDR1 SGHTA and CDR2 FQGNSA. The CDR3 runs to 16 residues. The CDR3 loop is CASSLGTSGSGETQYF. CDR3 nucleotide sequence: TGTGCCAGCAGCTTAGGGACTAGCGGGAGTGGGGAGACCCAGTACTTC. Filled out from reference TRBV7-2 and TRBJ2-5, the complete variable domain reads GAGVSQSPSNKVTEKGKDVELRCDPISGHTALYWYRQSLGQGLEFLIYFQGNSAPDKSGLPSDRFSAERTGGSVSTLTIQRTQQEDSAVYLCASSLGTSGSGETQYFGPGTRLLVL.

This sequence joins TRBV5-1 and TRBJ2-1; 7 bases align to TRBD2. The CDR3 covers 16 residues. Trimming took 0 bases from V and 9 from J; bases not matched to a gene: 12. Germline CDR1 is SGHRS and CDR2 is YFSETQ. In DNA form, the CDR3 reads TGCGCCAGCAGCTTGGGGGGACTATTGGGCCTTAGTGAGCAGTTCTTC. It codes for CASSLGGLLGLSEQFF.

CDR3 nucleotide sequence: TGTGCCAGCAGCCGGGGGATCAGCGGGTCCTACAATGAGCAGTTCTTC. Residues: CASSRGISGSYNEQFF. The rearrangement links TRBV7-2 to TRBJ2-1; a possible D gene is TRBD2 (6 bases). This CDR3 is built from 16 residues. Trimming shortened V by 5 bases and J by 1 base, and 15 bases separated the two germline ends. CDR1 is SGHTA and CDR2 is FQGNSA in the germline V gene.

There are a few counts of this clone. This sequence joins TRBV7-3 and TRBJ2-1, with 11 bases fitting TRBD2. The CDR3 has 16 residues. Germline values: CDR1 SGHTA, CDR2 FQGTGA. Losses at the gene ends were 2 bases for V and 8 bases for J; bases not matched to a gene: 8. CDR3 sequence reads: CASSLSTSGSSHEQFF. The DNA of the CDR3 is TGTGCCAGCAGCTTATCAACTAGCGGGAGTTCACATGAGCAGTTCTTC.

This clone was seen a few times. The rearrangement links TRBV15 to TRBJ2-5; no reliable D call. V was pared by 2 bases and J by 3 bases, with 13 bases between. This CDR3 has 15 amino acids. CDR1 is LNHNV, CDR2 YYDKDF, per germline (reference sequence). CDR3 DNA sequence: TGTGCCACCAGCAGACAGTACTTGAAGGAAGAGACCCAGTACTTC. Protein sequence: CATSRQYLKEETQYF.

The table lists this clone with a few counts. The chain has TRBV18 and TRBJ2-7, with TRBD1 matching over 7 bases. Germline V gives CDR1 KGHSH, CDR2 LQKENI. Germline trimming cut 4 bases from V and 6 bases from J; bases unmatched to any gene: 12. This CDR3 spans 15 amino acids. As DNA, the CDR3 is TGTGCCAGCTCACGCTCCGGGACAGATCGTCGCGAGCAGTACTTC. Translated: CASSRSGTDRREQYF.

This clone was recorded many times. In DNA form, the CDR3 reads TGTGCCATCAGTCCCGGTAGCGGGAGGTACAATGAGCAGTTCTTC. Its translation is CAISPGSGRYNEQFF. The J gene is TRBJ2-1, the V gene TRBV10-3, with TRBD2 matching 10 bases. Per germline, CDR1 ENHRY and CDR2 SYGVKD. The CDR3 runs 15 residues. Germline trimming cut 5 bases from V and 4 bases from J; bases unmatched to any gene: 5.

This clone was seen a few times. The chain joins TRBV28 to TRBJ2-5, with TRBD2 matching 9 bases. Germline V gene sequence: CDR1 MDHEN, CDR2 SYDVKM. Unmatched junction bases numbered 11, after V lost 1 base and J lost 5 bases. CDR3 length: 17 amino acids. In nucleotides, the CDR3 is TGTGCCAGCAGTTTATTCCCCGGTAGCGGGAGAAAGGAGACCCAGTACTTC. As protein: CASSLFPGSGRKETQYF.

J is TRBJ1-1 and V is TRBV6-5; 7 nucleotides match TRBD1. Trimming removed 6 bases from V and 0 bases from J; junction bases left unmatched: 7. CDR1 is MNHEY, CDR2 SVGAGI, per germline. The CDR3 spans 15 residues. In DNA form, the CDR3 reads TGTGCCAGCAGGGTACAGGGGACTTTGAACACTGAAGCTTTCTTT. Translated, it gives CASRVQGTLNTEAFF.

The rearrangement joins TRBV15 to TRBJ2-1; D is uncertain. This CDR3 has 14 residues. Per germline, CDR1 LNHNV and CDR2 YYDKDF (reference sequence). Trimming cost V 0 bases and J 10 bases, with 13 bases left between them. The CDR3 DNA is TGTGCCACCAGCAGAGATTTCGACCAGCACGAGCAGTTCTTC. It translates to CATSRDFDQHEQFF.

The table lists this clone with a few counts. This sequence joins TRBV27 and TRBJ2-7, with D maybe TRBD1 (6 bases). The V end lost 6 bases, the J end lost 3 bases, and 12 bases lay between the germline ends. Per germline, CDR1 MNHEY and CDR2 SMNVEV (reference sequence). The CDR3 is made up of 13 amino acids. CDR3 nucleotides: TGTGCCAGCAGACAGGGTTTTTTCTACGAGCAGTACTTC. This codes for CASRQGFFYEQYF.

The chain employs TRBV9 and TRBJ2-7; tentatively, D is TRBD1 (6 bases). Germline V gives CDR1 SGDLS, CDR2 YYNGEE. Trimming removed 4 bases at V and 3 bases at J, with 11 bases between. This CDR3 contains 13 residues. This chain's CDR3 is CASSPGVHYEQYF. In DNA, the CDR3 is TGTGCCAGCAGCCCAGGGGTACACTACGAGCAGTACTTC.

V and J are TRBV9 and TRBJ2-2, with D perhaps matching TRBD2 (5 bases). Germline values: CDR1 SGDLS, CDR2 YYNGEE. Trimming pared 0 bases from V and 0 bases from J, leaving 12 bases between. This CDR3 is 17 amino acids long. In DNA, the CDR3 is TGTGCCAGCAGCGTAGTAAGCGGTTACGCGAACACCGGGGAGCTGTTTTTT. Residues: CASSVVSGYANTGELFF.

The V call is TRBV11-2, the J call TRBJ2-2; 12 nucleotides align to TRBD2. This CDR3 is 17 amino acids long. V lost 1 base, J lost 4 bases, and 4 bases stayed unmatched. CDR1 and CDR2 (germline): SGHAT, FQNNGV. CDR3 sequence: CASSLVGLAGSTGELFF. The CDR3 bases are TGTGCCAGCAGCTTAGTGGGACTAGCGGGTTCCACCGGGGAGCTGTTTTTT.

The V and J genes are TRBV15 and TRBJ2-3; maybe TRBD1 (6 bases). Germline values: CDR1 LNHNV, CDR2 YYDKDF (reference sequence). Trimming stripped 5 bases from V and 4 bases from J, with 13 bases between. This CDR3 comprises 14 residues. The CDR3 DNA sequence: TGTGCCACCAGCGCAGGGGAAGGGGCAGATACGCAGTATTTT. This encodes CATSAGEGADTQYF. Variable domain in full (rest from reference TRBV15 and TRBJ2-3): DAMVIQNPRYQVTQFGKPVTLSCSQTLNHNVMYWYQQKSSQAPKLLFHYYDKDFNNEADTPDNFQSRRPNTSFCFLDIRSPGLGDTAMYLCATSAGEGADTQYFGPGTRLTVL.

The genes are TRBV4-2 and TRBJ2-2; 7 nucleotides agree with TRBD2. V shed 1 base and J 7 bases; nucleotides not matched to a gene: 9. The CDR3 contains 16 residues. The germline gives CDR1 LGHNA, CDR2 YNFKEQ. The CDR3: CASSQASRLANGELFF. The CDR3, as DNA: TGTGCCAGCAGCCAAGCTTCGCGACTAGCCAACGGGGAGCTGTTTTTT.

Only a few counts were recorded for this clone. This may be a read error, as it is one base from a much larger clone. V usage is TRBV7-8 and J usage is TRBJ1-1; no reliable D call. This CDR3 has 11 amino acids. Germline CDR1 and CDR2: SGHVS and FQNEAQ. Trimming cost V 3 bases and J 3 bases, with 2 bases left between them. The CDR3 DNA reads TGTGCCAGCAGCTTTCACACTGAAGCTTTCTTT. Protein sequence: CASSFHTEAFF.

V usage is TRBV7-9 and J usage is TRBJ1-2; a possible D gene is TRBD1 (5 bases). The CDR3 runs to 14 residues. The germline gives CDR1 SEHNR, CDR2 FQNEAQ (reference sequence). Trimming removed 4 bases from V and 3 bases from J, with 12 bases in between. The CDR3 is CASSSQQVHYGYTF. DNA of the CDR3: TGTGCCAGCAGCTCGCAACAGGTCCACTATGGCTACACCTTC.

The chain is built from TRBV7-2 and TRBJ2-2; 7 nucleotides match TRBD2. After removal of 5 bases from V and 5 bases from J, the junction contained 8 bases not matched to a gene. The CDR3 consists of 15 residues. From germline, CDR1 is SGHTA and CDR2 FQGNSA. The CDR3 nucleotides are TGTGCCAGCAGCGTTAGCGGGTTAAAAACCGGGGAGCTGTTTTTT. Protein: CASSVSGLKTGELFF.

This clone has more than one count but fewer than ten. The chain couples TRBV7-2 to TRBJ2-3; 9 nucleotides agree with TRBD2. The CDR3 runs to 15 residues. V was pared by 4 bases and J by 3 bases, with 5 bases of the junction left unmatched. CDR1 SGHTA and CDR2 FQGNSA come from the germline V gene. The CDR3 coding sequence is TGTGCCAGCAGCTCGGTAGCGGGAGATACAGATACGCAGTATTTT. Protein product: CASSSVAGDTDTQYF.

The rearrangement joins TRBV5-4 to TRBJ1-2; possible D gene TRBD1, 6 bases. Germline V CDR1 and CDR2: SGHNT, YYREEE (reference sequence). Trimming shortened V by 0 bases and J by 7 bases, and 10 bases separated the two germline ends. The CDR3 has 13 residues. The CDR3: CASSLDRVAGYTF. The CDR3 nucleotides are TGTGCCAGCAGCTTGGACAGGGTGGCTGGCTACACCTTC.

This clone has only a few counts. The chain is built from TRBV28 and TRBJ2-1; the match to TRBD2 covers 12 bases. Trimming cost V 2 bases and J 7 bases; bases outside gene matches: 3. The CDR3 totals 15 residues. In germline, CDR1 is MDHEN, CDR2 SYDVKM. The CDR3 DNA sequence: TGTGCCAGCAGTTTACTAGCGGGAGGGCAAAATGAGCAGTTCTTC. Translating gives CASSLLAGGQNEQFF.

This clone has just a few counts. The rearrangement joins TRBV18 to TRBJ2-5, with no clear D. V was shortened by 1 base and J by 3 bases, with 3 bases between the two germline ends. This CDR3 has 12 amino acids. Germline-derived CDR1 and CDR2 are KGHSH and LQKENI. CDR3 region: CASSPQKETQYF. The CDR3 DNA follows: TGTGCCAGCTCACCACAGAAAGAGACCCAGTACTTC.